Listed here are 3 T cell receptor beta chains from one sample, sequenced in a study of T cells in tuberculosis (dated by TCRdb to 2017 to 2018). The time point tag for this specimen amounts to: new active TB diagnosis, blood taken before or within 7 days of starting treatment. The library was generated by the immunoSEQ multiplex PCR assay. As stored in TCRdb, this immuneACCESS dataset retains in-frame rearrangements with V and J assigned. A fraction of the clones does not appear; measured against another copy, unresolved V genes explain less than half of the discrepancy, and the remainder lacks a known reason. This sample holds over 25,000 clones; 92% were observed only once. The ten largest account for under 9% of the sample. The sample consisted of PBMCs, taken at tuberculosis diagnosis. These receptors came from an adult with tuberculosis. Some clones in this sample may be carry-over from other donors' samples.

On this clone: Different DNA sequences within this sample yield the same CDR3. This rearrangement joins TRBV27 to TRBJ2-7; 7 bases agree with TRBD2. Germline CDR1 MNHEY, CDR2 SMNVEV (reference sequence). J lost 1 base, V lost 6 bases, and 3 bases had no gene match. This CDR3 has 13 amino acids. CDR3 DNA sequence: TGTGCCAGCAGCCTGGGGGGGTCCTACGAGCAGTACTTC. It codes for CASSLGGSYEQYF.

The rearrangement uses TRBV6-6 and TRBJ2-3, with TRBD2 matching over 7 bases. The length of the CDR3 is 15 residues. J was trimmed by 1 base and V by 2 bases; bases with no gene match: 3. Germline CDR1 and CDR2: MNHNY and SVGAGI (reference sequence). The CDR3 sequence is CASSYVGGGTDTQYF. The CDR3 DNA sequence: TGTGCCAGCAGTTACGTGGGAGGGGGCACAGATACGCAGTATTTT.

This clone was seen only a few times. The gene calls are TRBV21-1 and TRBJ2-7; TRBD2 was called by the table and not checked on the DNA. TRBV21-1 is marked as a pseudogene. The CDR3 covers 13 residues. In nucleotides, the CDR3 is TGTGCCAGCAGAGGCGGGGGTAACACCGAGCAGTACTTC. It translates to CASRGGGNTEQYF.